This T cell receptor (beta chain) is from a study of blood T cell repertoires in COVID-19 (dated by TCRdb to 2019 to 2021). About the study as a whole: Samples from collaborators originated in the United States, Italy and Spain and spanned both the acute and convalescent phases of COVID-19. Nearly every sample came with metadata listing a de-identified subject ID, COVID-19 status, age in years and sex. A freely available public database, intended as a resource for researchers studying the immune response to SARS-CoV-2, is where the repertoires were released. Where HLA class I and class II types were available, the types were taken from metadata supplied by the sample provider, not from assay-based typing. Subjects who had been exposed to COVID-19, were actively infected with it, or had recovered from it provided the deeply sampled blood TCRbeta repertoires that made up the dataset. The prospective study material was composed of cDNA or gDNA derived from T cells, B-cell-depleted T cells, or PBMCs. Samples came from the ongoing ImmuneRACE study (first 160 participants) plus 1,254 subjects from 6 global collaborators.

From the cysteine up to the phenylalanine, the CDR3 has a length of 12 residues. Just CDR3 DNA is preserved here, 36 bases in frame from base 1. V and J are truncated by 3 bases and 5 bases respectively, leaving an intervening sequence of 8 bases. In the germline V gene, CDR1 corresponds to KGHSH and CDR2 to LQKENI. Turning to this clone: Its antigen remains unidentified. No much larger clone is present one base from it, and per-base qualities are unavailable.

Summary of the overall study and its limitations: The quantity of clinical and demographic metadata differed by source and by participant and was supplied without curation.

At one collaborating source in Seattle, patients were enrolled during active infection and were followed longitudinally through the course of disease. The collaborating institutions used their own protocols to collect whole blood in K2EDTA tubes. For TCRbeta analysis, collaborators shipped samples in one of three forms: frozen whole blood, isolated PBMCs, or DNA extracted from either of those sample types. TCRbeta CDR3 regions were amplified from genomic DNA by means of the immunoSEQ Assay, a bias-controlled multiplex PCR. Per the source publication's procedure: Nucleated cell counts per sample were estimated from amplification of reference gene primers within the assay. To quantify the absolute abundance of each unique TCRbeta CDR3 rearrangement, sequence reads were collapsed and filtered. For each sample, productive Simpson clonality was calculated as the square root of Simpson's diversity index across productive rearrangements. TCRdb took over this immuneACCESS table, retaining in-frame rearrangements with V and J assigned. Such tables are incomplete; in checked studies, under half of the missing clones stem from an unresolved V gene, and the remainder is unexplained. V, J and clone size derive from that table, while D and trimming were established from the DNA sequence. Counted in this sample were 250,000 to 400,000 clones; around 88% of them appeared once. The ten biggest clones cover 1.5% to 2% of the sample.

This sequence was found in a woman in her twenties or thirties with COVID-19, enrolled during active disease. Here the chain combines TRBV18 and TRBJ2-7, with a tentative D gene TRBD1 over 5 matching bases. Sequencing was done on a sample of peripheral blood. For the CDR3, the sequence is CASSPEGDEQYF. The DNA reads TGTGCCAGCTCACCGGAAGGGGACGAGCAGTACTTC.